This T cell receptor (beta chain) appears in the sequencing data of a study of CD8 T cells in Susac syndrome. Points from the study as a whole: TCR sequencing and HLA analysis covered a relatively small number of individuals.

From blood CD8+ and CD4+ T cells, the TCR beta chain was sequenced. TEMRA cells were FACS-enriched, unlike CD8+ and CD4+ T cells, which were negatively isolated. Random hexamers primed reverse transcription of roughly 0.5 to 1 ug RNA. A multiplex approach, immunoSEQ multiplex PCR, amplified TCR beta CDR3 across 54 Vbeta and 13 Jbeta. TCRdb ran MiXCR on the immunoSEQ multiplex PCR reads and lists one entry per CDR3 protein. The data show about 170,000 distinct CDR3 sequences, roughly 92% seen once. With respect to this clonotype: Its target is not known.

The V segment lost 5 bases and the J segment 4 bases; nucleotides outside the gene matches: 9. The CDR3 length is 15 residues. Germline CDR1 SGHTS, CDR2 YDEGEE. The sample comprised CD4+ T cells from PBMCs. This TCR derives from a human donor with multiple sclerosis. V is TRBV5-8 and J is TRBJ2-3; 8 bases are shared with TRBD1. This chain's CDR3 is CASRHGQGWADTQYF. CDR3 in DNA: TGTGCCAGCAGGCACGGACAGGGCTGGGCAGATACGCAGTATTTT.